These T cell receptor beta chains were read from a single sample in a study of long-term antiretroviral therapy in people with HIV. Assay used: immunoSEQ multiplex PCR; TCRdb lists only in-frame clones, some missing. Among around 34,000 clones listed, around 86% were seen once. The specimen was unsorted PBMCs, collected 1.5 years after starting antiretroviral therapy. The receptors here all came from a man younger than 35 with HIV. CDR3s include the opening cysteine and the closing phenylalanine or tryptophan. A D gene is named only where the DNA matches it firmly. Clone size, where shown, is once, few, many, or a class for clones that have expanded.

J: TRBJ2-7; V: TRBV5-1; size: NA; length: 15; D: TRBD2; CDR3: CASSFGGGLAYEQYF; DNA: TGCGCCAGCAGCTTTGGGGGGGGGTTGGCCTACGAGCAGTACTTC
J: TRBJ2-5; V: TRBV5-5; size: NA; length: 16; D: NA; CDR3: CASSLGGFGPQETQYF; DNA: TGTGCCAGCAGCTTGGGAGGGTTTGGCCCCCAGGAGACCCAGTACTTC
J: TRBJ2-1; V: TRBV18; size: few; length: 16; D: TRBD2; CDR3: CASSPWTSGAGNEQFF; DNA: TGTGCCAGCTCACCATGGACTAGCGGGGCGGGCAATGAGCAGTTCTTC
J: TRBJ1-1; V: TRBV9; size: NA; length: 17; D: TRBD1; CDR3: CASSVAVGQGPYTEAFF; DNA: TGTGCCAGCAGCGTAGCGGTGGGACAGGGGCCCTACACTGAAGCTTTCTTT
J: TRBJ1-1; V: TRBV6-6; size: NA; length: 13; D: NA; CDR3: CASTAVMNTEAFF; DNA: TGTGCCAGCACCGCGGTTATGAACACTGAAGCTTTCTTT
J: TRBJ2-7; V: TRBV11-2; size: NA; length: 15; D: NA; CDR3: CASSDQGGSINEQYF; DNA: TGTGCCAGCAGCGACCAAGGGGGGAGTATCAACGAGCAGTACTTC
J: TRBJ1-5; V: TRBV27; size: NA; length: 14; D: NA; CDR3: CASSLGGRSQPQHF; DNA: TGTGCCAGCAGTTTAGGGGGTAGGAGTCAGCCCCAGCATTTT
J: TRBJ2-3; V: TRBV7-9; size: NA; length: 14; D: NA; CDR3: CASSRGPRTDTQYF; DNA: TGTGCCAGCAGCCGGGGACCTAGGACAGATACGCAGTATTTT
J: TRBJ1-1; V: TRBV30; size: NA; length: 11; D: NA; CDR3: CAWSSYSEAFF; DNA: TGTGCCTGGAGCTCCTACAGTGAAGCTTTCTTT
J: TRBJ2-7; V: TRBV10-1; size: NA; length: 15; D: NA; CDR3: CASSESIERWGEQYF; DNA: TGCGCCAGCAGTGAGTCGATCGAACGCTGGGGAGAGCAGTACTTC
J: TRBJ2-5; V: TRBV7-7; size: NA; length: 13; D: TRBD1; CDR3: CASSITGDETQYF; DNA: TGTGCCAGCAGCATAACAGGGGACGAGACCCAGTACTTC
J: TRBJ2-7; V: TRBV19; size: NA; length: 13; D: TRBD2; CDR3: CASSPSGIYEQYF; DNA: TGTGCCAGTAGTCCTAGCGGAATCTACGAGCAGTACTTC
J: TRBJ2-3; V: TRBV18; size: NA; length: 13; D: NA; CDR3: CASSPQSTDTQYF; DNA: TGTGCCAGCTCACCGCAAAGTACAGATACGCAGTATTTT